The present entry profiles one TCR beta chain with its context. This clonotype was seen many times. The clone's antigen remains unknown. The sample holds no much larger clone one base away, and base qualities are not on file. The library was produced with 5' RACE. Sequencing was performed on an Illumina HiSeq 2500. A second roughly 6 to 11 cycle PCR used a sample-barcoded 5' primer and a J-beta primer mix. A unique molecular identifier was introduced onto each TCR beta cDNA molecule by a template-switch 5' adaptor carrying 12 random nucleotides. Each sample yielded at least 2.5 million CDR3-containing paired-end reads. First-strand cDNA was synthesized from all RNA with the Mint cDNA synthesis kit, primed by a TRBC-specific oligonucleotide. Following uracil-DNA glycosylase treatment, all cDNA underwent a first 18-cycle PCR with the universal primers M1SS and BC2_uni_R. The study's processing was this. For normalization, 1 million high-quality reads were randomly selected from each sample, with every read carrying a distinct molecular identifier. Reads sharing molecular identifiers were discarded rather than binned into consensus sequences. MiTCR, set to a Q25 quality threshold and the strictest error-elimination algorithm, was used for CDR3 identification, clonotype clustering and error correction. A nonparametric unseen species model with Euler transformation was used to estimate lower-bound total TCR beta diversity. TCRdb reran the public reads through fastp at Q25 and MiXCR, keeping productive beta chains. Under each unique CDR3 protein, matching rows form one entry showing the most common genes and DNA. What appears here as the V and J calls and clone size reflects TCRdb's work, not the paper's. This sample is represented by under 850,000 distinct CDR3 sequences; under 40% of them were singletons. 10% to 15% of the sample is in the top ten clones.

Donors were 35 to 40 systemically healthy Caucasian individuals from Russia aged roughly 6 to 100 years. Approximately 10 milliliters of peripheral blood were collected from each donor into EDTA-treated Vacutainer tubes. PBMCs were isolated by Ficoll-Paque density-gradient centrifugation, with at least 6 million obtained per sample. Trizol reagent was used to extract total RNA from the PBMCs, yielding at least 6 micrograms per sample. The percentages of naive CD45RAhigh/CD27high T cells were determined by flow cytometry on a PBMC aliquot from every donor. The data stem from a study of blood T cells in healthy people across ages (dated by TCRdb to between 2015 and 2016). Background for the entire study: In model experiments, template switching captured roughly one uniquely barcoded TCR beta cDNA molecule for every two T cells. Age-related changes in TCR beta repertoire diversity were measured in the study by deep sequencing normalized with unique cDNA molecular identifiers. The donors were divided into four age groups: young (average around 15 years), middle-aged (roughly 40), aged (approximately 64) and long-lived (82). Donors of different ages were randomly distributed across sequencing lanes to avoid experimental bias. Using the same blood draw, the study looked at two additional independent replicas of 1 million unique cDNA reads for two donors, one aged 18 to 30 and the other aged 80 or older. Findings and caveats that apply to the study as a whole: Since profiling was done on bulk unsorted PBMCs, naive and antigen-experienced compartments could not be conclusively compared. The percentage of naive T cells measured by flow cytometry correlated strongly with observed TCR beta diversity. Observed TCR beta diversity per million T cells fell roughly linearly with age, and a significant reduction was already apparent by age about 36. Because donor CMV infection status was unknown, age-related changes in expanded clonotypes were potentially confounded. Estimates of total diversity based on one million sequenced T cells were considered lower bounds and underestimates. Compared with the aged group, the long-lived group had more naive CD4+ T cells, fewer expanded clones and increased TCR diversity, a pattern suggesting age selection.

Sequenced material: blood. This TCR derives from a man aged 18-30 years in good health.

The CDR3: CAITPTSGGPSGANVLTF. The DNA reads TGTGCCATCACCCCAACTAGCGGGGGCCCCTCTGGGGCCAACGTCCTGACTTTC. The V gene is TRBV10-3 and the J gene is TRBJ2-6; 11 bases in the junction line up with TRBD2. The CDR3, cysteine through phenylalanine, is 18 amino acids long. Only CDR3 DNA is held: 54 bases, read in frame from base 1. Trimmed from V: 7 bases; trimmed from J: 0 bases; junction bases lacking a gene match: 8. According to the germline V gene, CDR1 reads ENHRY and CDR2 reads SYGVKD.